This TCR beta chain emerged from a study of blood T cells in healthy people across ages. For this clonotype: Its antigen remains unknown.

General study findings and limits: Higher diversity and more naive CD4+ cells were features of long-lived donors, compared to aged donors. The study found TCR beta diversity correlated strongly with naive T cell percentage.

The second PCR ran about 6 to 11 cycles with a sample-barcoded 5' primer and J-beta primers. A template-switch adaptor that had 12 random nucleotides put a tag on each cDNA molecule. TCRdb passed the 5' RACE reads through MiXCR, listing each CDR3 protein once. The sample lists roughly 700,000 distinct CDR3 sequences; roughly 49% were seen once. V trimming: 6 bases; J trimming: 5 bases; junction bases outside the gene matches: 4. This CDR3 is built from 14 residues. Germline V lookup: CDR1 MNHEY, CDR2 SMNVEV (reference sequence). No fewer than 6 micrograms of total RNA were isolated from every sample. This sequence was found in a woman aged 55-70 years in good health. The sequenced sample was blood. The gene calls are TRBV27 and TRBJ2-1; 10 nucleotides align to TRBD2. The CDR3 bases are TGTGCCAGCAGAGGGACTAGCGCTCACAATGAGCAGTTCTTC. It specifies CASRGTSAHNEQFF.